Listed below are T cell receptor beta chains from one sample, sequenced in a study of control samples from healthy donors and cancer patients. Some clones are missing from TCRdb's copy, which holds only in-frame ones; the method was immunoSEQ multiplex PCR. Of about 60,000 clones listed, 92% are singletons. The sample taken for sequencing was PBMCs. These receptors were obtained from a middle-aged man with colorectal cancer. Each CDR3 is given with its conserved first and last residue. The D gene is left open where the match is weak. Some rows have no size entry. The others give once, few or many, or a class for an expanded clone.

TRBJ2-3 TRBV7-9 TRBD1 NA CASSAGQGAIFSDTQYF TGTGCCAGCAGCGCGGGACAGGGGGCGATTTTTTCCGATACGCAGTATTTT
TRBJ2-1 TRBV24-1 NA NA CATSERGRNNEQFF TGTGCCACCAGTGAAAGAGGCAGAAACAATGAGCAGTTCTTC
TRBJ1-2 TRBV30 NA NA CAWSVKGTGTRGYTF TGTGCCTGGAGTGTAAAGGGGACGGGAACTAGGGGCTACACCTTC
TRBJ2-1 TRBV5-8 NA NA CASSLYSGTSYNEQFF TGTGCCAGCAGCTTGTACTCAGGGACCTCCTACAATGAGCAGTTCTTC
TRBJ2-2 TRBV25-1 TRBD1 NA CASSDPRGQGANTGELFF TGTGCCAGCAGTGACCCTCGCGGACAGGGAGCGAACACCGGGGAGCTGTTTTTT
TRBJ2-1 TRBV24-1 NA NA CATSDFGSFDGQFF TGTGCCACCAGTGATTTTGGCTCGTTCGATGGGCAGTTCTTC
TRBJ2-1 TRBV24-1 TRBD2 NA CATSDSGGAYNEQFF TGTGCCACCAGTGACAGCGGGGGGGCTTACAATGAGCAGTTCTTC
TRBJ1-1 TRBV6-5 NA NA CASSFLATEAFF TGTGCCAGCAGTTTCCTCGCGACTGAAGCTTTCTTT
TRBJ2-7 TRBV3-1/TRBV3-2 NA NA CASSQEGRGDYEQYF TGTGCCAGCAGCCAAGAGGGTCGAGGGGACTACGAGCAGTACTTC
TRBJ1-5 TRBV2 NA NA CASRWAPNQPQHF TGTGCCAGCAGGTGGGCCCCCAATCAGCCCCAGCATTTT
TRBJ2-1 TRBV5-1 TRBD2 NA CASSKRTSGAYNEQFF TGCGCCAGCAGCAAAAGGACTAGCGGGGCCTACAATGAGCAGTTCTTC
TRBJ2-7 TRBV11-2 TRBD1 once CASSLVARGQIYEQYF TGTGCCAGCAGCTTAGTAGCGAGGGGGCAGATCTACGAGCAGTACTTC
TRBJ2-1 TRBV14 NA NA CASSQDGNEQFF TGTGCCAGCAGCCAAGATGGGAATGAGCAGTTCTTC
TRBJ1-6 TRBV20-1 TRBD1 NA CSASISGQGQASPLHF TGCAGTGCTAGTATCTCGGGACAGGGTCAGGCTTCACCCCTCCACTTT
TRBJ2-3 TRBV29-1 NA NA CSVVPSTDTQYF TGCAGCGTTGTTCCCAGCACAGATACGCAGTATTTT
TRBJ2-7 TRBV7-2 NA NA CASSPVEGGRREQYF TGTGCCAGCAGCCCCGTGGAGGGGGGTCGGCGCGAGCAGTACTTC
TRBJ2-5 TRBV3-1/TRBV3-2 TRBD1 NA CASSQQGARGAQYF TGTGCCAGCAGCCAACAGGGGGCGCGTGGGGCACAGTACTTC
TRBJ1-4 TRBV9 NA NA CASSPQGTATNEKLFF TGTGCCAGCAGCCCCCAAGGGACTGCAACTAATGAAAAACTGTTTTTT
TRBJ2-2 TRBV19 TRBD1 NA CASSGRDRGRAGELFF TGTGCCAGTAGCGGCCGGGACAGGGGGCGGGCCGGGGAGCTGTTTTTT
TRBJ2-5 TRBV15 TRBD1 NA CATSGTLIRTGEGNQETQYF TGTGCCACCAGCGGGACATTAATCCGGACAGGGGAGGGAAACCAAGAGACCCAGTACTTC
TRBJ2-3 TRBV11-2 NA NA CASSSQGDTQYF TGTGCCAGCAGCTCGCAAGGAGATACGCAGTATTTT
TRBJ2-3 TRBV24-1 NA NA CATSDSGETQYF TGTGCCACCAGTGATTCGGGGGAGACGCAGTATTTT
TRBJ1-5 TRBV7-8 NA NA CASSPEIAHQPQHF TGTGCCAGCAGCCCCGAGATAGCCCATCAGCCCCAGCATTTT
TRBJ1-2 TRBV5-4 NA NA CASSLDGNYGYTF TGTGCCAGCAGCTTGGACGGTAACTATGGCTACACCTTC
TRBJ2-5 TRBV2 TRBD2 once CASNPLAGGPRQTQYF TGTGCCAGCAACCCTCTAGCGGGGGGACCCCGGCAGACCCAGTACTTC
TRBJ2-7 TRBV27 NA NA CASSFGSTYEQYF TGTGCCAGCAGTTTCGGCAGTACTTACGAGCAGTACTTC
TRBJ2-7 TRBV7-2 TRBD2 NA CASSLAQGGGFWEQYF TGTGCCAGCAGCTTAGCTCAAGGCGGGGGGTTTTGGGAGCAGTACTTC
TRBJ1-1 TRBV6-6 TRBD1 NA CASRPRQGPEAFF TGTGCCAGCAGACCGAGACAGGGTCCTGAAGCTTTCTTT
TRBJ2-5 TRBV7-9 NA NA CASSLGGADSRQLETQYF TGTGCCAGCAGCTTAGGAGGTGCGGACAGCAGACAATTAGAGACCCAGTACTTC
TRBJ1-1 TRBV15 NA NA CATSRDVAGTEAFF TGTGCCACCAGCAGAGATGTAGCGGGGACTGAAGCTTTCTTT